This paragraph covers one TCR beta chain sequence. Repertoires were generated with immunoSEQ multiplex PCR, while TCRdb's copy carries only in-frame clones and drops some. The table has 13,000 or so clones, 70% to 90% seen once. This sample is part of a study of blood T cell dynamics during melanoma immunotherapy. Regarding time point: week 3, after first cycle of checkpoint inhibitor. This TCR was recovered from a human donor with melanoma. Specimen: blood, collected from a patient treated with checkpoint blockade.

The CDR3 DNA is TGCGCCAGCAGCTTGGATGGGAGGGGGCCAGATACGCAGTATTTT. Protein sequence: CASSLDGRGPDTQYF. The chain combines TRBV5-1 with TRBJ2-3; D may be TRBD1 or TRBD2 (7 bases each). V lost 0 bases and J lost 4, with 12 bases in between. The CDR3 contains 15 residues. Germline V gene sequence: CDR1 SGHRS, CDR2 YFSETQ. Looking up the rest from reference TRBV5-1 and TRBJ2-3 gives the full variable domain: KAGVTQTPRYLIKTRGQQVTLSCSPISGHRSVSWYQQTPGQGLQFLFEYFSETQRNKGNFPGRFSGRQFSNSRSEMNVSTLELGDSALYLCASSLDGRGPDTQYFGPGTRLTVL.